The present TCR beta chain was sequenced within a study of glioma-infiltrating T cells after dendritic cell vaccination. Study-wide points: No direct clonality-survival link was found; a diverse polyclonal response may matter. Estimated pretreatment TIL content predicted outcome after dendritic cell vaccination.

V was cut by 2 bases and J by 0 bases, with 7 bases left in between. This CDR3 is 14 amino acids long. Germline lookup yields CDR1 SGHDT and CDR2 YYEEEE. PBMC were collected before vaccination, two weeks after the third vaccination, and at progression. Profiled with immunoSEQ multiplex PCR; TCRdb holds only in-frame clones, not every one. The sample consists of approximately 90,000 clones, about 83% of them appearing once. Details on this clone: The antigen remains unidentified.

The chain carries TRBV5-6 and TRBJ2-3; D unresolved. The material sequenced was blood, taken before dendritic cell vaccination. This receptor was taken from a human donor with glioblastoma. The CDR3 is CASSFPQSTDTQYF. The DNA of the CDR3 is TGTGCCAGCAGCTTTCCCCAGAGCACAGATACGCAGTATTTT.